This T cell receptor beta chain was sequenced in a study of T-cell memory formation after mild COVID-19. A few counts support this clonotype. The target antigen is unknown. Whole-study findings and limits: Whereas later expanders leaned CD4+, clones contracting day 15 to 85 showed a balanced CD4/CD8 makeup. Within pre-infection memory, some responding clones were found, suggesting cross-reactive memory joined.

From 5'RACE with constant-segment primers came TCR alpha and TCR beta cDNA libraries that carried sample barcodes and UMIs. Each CDR3 protein gets one entry after TCRdb re-called the 5' RACE reads with MiXCR. This table holds 550,000 to 600,000 distinct CDR3 sequences, about a fifth found once. Germline CDR1 LNHNV, CDR2 YYDKDF (reference sequence). J was trimmed by 1 base and V by 1 base; bases with no gene match: 7. CDR3 length: 17 amino acids. The chain is built from TRBV15 and TRBJ2-5; TRBD2 matches at 9 bases. Sequenced material: PBMCs or a T cell subset sorted from them (not recorded which). This clonotype was sampled from an adult woman who had mild COVID-19 (a few samples of this study predate the infection). Cell type and time point are not known. CDR3 amino acids: CATSRVASGVSQETQYF. The CDR3 DNA is TGTGCCACCAGCAGAGTGGCTAGCGGGGTGAGCCAAGAGACCCAGTACTTC.